Following are 31 T cell receptor beta chains from one sample sequenced in a study of T cells expressing NK-cell markers. With the 5' RACE reads reprocessed, TCRdb shows one record per CDR3 protein and no DNA. This sample's clone table lists approximately 440,000 distinct CDR3 sequences. Input material: blood T cells: a sorted CD56 or NKG2C T cell subset, CD4+ or CD8+ T cells, or bulk PBMC T cells (not recorded which). These receptors came from a woman aged 45-65 years in good health.

The chain couples TRBV5-1 to TRBJ2-3; the D call from TCRdb, TRBD1, cannot be confirmed without DNA. The germline gives CDR1 SGHRS, CDR2 YFSETQ. The CDR3 sequence is 16 residues long. CDR3 sequence reads: CASSFTAGQRTDTQYF.

This chain joins TRBV5-1 and TRBJ2-1. This CDR3 is 11 amino acids long. Germline V gene sequence: CDR1 SGHRS, CDR2 YFSETQ. The CDR3 sequence is CASKSANEQFF.

This sequence joins TRBV19 and TRBJ1-3; TCRdb designates TRBD1, a call that cannot be tested without DNA. Germline-derived CDR1 and CDR2 are LNHDA and SQIVND (reference sequence). This CDR3 is built from 14 residues. This CDR3 is CASSRSRDTNTIYF. The whole variable domain, remainder taken from reference TRBV19 and TRBJ1-3, is DGGITQSPKYLFRKEGQNVTLSCEQNLNHDAMYWYRQDPGQGLRLIYYSQIVNDFQKGDIAEGYSVSREKKESFPLTVTSAQKNPTAFYLCASSRSRDTNTIYFGEGSWLTVV.

The chain recombines TRBV6-2 or TRBV6-3 with TRBJ2-3; TCRdb returns TRBD1, unconfirmable since there is no DNA. The CDR3 is 13 amino acids. The germline V gene has CDR1 MNHEY and CDR2 SVGEGT. CDR3 protein: CAARREGSDTQYF.

The chain carries TRBV7-9 and TRBJ1-1. CDR3 size: 14 residues. Germline CDR1 and CDR2: SEHNR and FQNEAQ (reference sequence). The CDR3 is CASSWEELNTEAFF.

The chain has TRBV30 and TRBJ2-5. Germline CDR1 is GTSNPN and CDR2 is SVGIG (reference sequence). The CDR3 runs to 12 residues. CDR3 loop: CAWSVARETQYF.

V usage is TRBV24-1 and J usage is TRBJ2-3; TCRdb reports TRBD1, a call that lacks DNA to check it against. The CDR3 is 16 amino acids. Looked up from germline, CDR1 is KGHDR and CDR2 is SFDVKD. This CDR3 reads CATSDPGTQSTDTQYF.

The V call is TRBV29-1, the J call TRBJ2-5; TCRdb designates TRBD2, a call that cannot be tested without DNA. The CDR3 is 13 residues long. Germline V lookup: CDR1 SQVTM, CDR2 ANQGSEA. The CDR3 reads CSAGLAGRETQYF.

This chain joins TRBV3-1 and TRBJ2-3. Per germline, CDR1 LGHDT and CDR2 YNNKEL (reference sequence). The CDR3 consists of 13 residues. The CDR3 loop is CASSQGTVDTQYF.

The chain carries TRBV11-1 and TRBJ2-1; there is no DNA to check the TCRdb D call of TRBD1. Germline V lookup: CDR1 SGHAT, CDR2 FQDESV (reference sequence). The CDR3 length is 14 residues. The CDR3: CASSTGVGHNEQFF.

V gene TRBV11-3 combines with J gene TRBJ1-2; TCRdb outputs TRBD1, but without DNA this stays unchecked. There are 18 residues in the CDR3. Germline CDR1 SGHNT, CDR2 YENEEA. The CDR3 protein is CASSLAKTGGPPNYGYTF.

The gene calls are TRBV20-1 and TRBJ1-5. The CDR3 is 14 amino acids. Germline lookup yields CDR1 DFQATT and CDR2 SNEGSKA (reference sequence). CDR3 in amino acids: CSARSGGEYQPQHF.

The chain carries TRBV7-8 and TRBJ2-3. The germline V gene encodes CDR1 SGHVS and CDR2 FQNEAQ. CDR3 length equals 13 residues. The CDR3 protein is CASSHTNTDTQYF.

The CDR3 is CASSQKAGLGETQYF. V and J are TRBV3-1 and TRBJ2-5; the D call from TCRdb, TRBD2, cannot be confirmed without DNA. This CDR3 has 15 amino acids. Germline V gene sequence: CDR1 LGHDT, CDR2 YNNKEL (reference sequence).

CDR3 amino acids: CASRAGTMTYEQYF. The genes are TRBV2 and TRBJ2-7; TCRdb lists TRBD2, though no DNA is available to test this call. Germline CDR1 is SNHLY and CDR2 is FYNNEI. The CDR3 runs to 14 residues.

The chain employs TRBV4-1 and TRBJ2-5. Germline CDR1 is MGHRA and CDR2 is YSYEKL. The CDR3 loop spans 15 amino acids. CDR3: CASSQGVYQLETQYF.

V gene TRBV10-3 combines with J gene TRBJ1-4. The CDR3 loop spans 13 amino acids. Germline values: CDR1 ENHRY, CDR2 SYGVKD. The chain's CDR3 is CAISVNLNEKLFF.

V usage is TRBV18 and J usage is TRBJ2-2; the D call of TRBD1 rests on TCRdb alone, since no DNA is present to check it. The CDR3 spans 16 residues. Germline V gives CDR1 KGHSH, CDR2 LQKENI. The CDR3 sequence is CASSPRQAKNTGELFF.

The rearrangement uses TRBV29-1 and TRBJ1-2; TCRdb outputs TRBD1, but without DNA this stays unchecked. This CDR3 has 14 residues. Germline V gene lookup returns CDR1 SQVTM and CDR2 ANQGSEA. CDR3 sequence: CSVGLQVANYGYTF. The whole variable domain, filled in from reference TRBV29-1 and TRBJ1-2, reads SAVISQKPSRDICQRGTSLTIQCQVDSQVTMMFWYRQQPGQSLTLIATANQGSEATYESGFVIDKFPISRPNLTFSTLTVSNMSPEDSSIYLCSVGLQVANYGYTFGSGTRLTVV.

This chain links TRBV29-1 with TRBJ2-1; TCRdb reports TRBD1, a call that lacks DNA to check it against. CDR1 is SQVTM, CDR2 ANQGSEA, per germline. There are 13 residues in the CDR3. The CDR3 spells CSVFRDVSSEQFF.

This chain joins TRBV7-8 and TRBJ2-1. This CDR3 is built from 14 residues. CDR1 is SGHVS and CDR2 is FQNEAQ in the germline V gene. CDR3 sequence reads: CASSPTEFYNEQFF. The variable domain in full, completed from reference TRBV7-8 and TRBJ2-1, reads GAGVSQSPRYKVAKRGQDVALRCDPISGHVSLFWYQQALGQGPEFLTYFQNEAQLDKSGLPSDRFFAERPEGSVSTLKIQRTQQEDSAVYLCASSPTEFYNEQFFGPGTRLTVL.

The chain is built from TRBV7-8 and TRBJ2-4; the D call from TCRdb, TRBD2, cannot be confirmed without DNA. The CDR3 runs 18 residues. Germline V gene data show CDR1 as SGHVS and CDR2 as FQNEAQ. CDR3 loop: CASSPARLAGVAKNIQYF.

The chain combines TRBV10-3 with TRBJ1-2; the TCRdb D gene call, TRBD1, has no DNA to confirm it. The CDR3 has 11 amino acids. CDR1 and CDR2 from the germline V gene are ENHRY and SYGVKD. CDR3 amino acids: CATRVDYGYTF.

The rearrangement links TRBV20-1 to TRBJ1-2; absent DNA, TCRdb's TRBD1 call cannot be checked. CDR1 and CDR2 from the germline V gene are DFQATT and SNEGSKA (reference sequence). This CDR3 is built from 18 residues. CDR3 in amino acids: CSAPSPIRGLVTSGGYTF.

This rearrangement joins TRBV4-1 to TRBJ2-1; TCRdb's D gene call, TRBD2, goes unchecked for lack of DNA. The CDR3 totals 14 residues. Looked up from germline, CDR1 is MGHRA and CDR2 is YSYEKL. This CDR3 reads CASSKSGRRGEQFF.

V gene TRBV24-1 combines with J gene TRBJ2-2; TCRdb returns TRBD1, unconfirmable since there is no DNA. The CDR3 spans 15 residues. The germline V gene encodes CDR1 KGHDR and CDR2 SFDVKD. CDR3 loop: CATSDRGLITGELFF.

The chain is built from TRBV7-9 and TRBJ2-5; the TCRdb D gene call, TRBD2, has no DNA to confirm it. The CDR3 spans 14 residues. From germline, CDR1 is SEHNR and CDR2 FQNEAQ (reference sequence). CDR3 amino acids: CASSQGRRGETQYF.

The CDR3 is CSARVMRGGSSYNEQFF. The genes are TRBV20-1 and TRBJ2-1; the D gene TCRdb calls, TRBD2, cannot be checked with no DNA. The length of the CDR3 is 17 residues. CDR1 DFQATT and CDR2 SNEGSKA come from the germline V gene (reference sequence).

The chain recombines TRBV12-3 or TRBV12-4 with TRBJ1-4. There are 13 residues in the CDR3. CDR3: CASSLGANEKLFF.

The rearrangement joins TRBV3-1 to TRBJ1-5. Germline CDR1 LGHDT, CDR2 YNNKEL (reference sequence). The CDR3 has 15 residues. CDR3 protein: CASSQNQGGWQPQHF.

This chain links TRBV19 with TRBJ2-1; TCRdb's D call of TRBD1 is untestable without DNA. The germline CDR1 and CDR2 sequences are LNHDA and SQIVND (reference sequence). The CDR3 is 13 amino acids. CDR3 in amino acids: CASSNPGTDEQFF.